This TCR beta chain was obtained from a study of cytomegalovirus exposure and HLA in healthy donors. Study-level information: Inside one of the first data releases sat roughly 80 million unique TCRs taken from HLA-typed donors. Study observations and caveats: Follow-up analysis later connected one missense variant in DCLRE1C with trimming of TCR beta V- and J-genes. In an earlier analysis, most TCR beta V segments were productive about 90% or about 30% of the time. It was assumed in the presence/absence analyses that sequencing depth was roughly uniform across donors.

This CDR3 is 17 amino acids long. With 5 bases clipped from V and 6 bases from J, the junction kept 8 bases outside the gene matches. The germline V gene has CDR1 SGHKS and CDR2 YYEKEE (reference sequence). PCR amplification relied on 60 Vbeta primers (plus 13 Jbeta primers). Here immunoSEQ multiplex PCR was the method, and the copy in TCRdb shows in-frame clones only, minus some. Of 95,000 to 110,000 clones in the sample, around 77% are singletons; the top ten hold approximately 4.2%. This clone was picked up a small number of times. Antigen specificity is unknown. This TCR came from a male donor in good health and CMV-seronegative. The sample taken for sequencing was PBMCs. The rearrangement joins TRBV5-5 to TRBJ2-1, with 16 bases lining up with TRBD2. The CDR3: CASSKPGLAGGSNEQFF. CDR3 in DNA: TGTGCCAGCAGTAAACCGGGACTAGCGGGAGGGTCCAATGAGCAGTTCTTC.